Listed below are T cell receptor beta chains from one sample, sequenced in a study of T cell responses to AZD1222 COVID-19 vaccine. The method was immunoSEQ multiplex PCR; TCRdb's version includes in-frame clones alone and lacks a portion of them. The sample has roughly 100,000 clones, roughly 90% seen once; the top ten hold more than 15%. This sample comprised peripheral blood, obtained 28 days after the second AZD1222 dose. These receptors were obtained from an adult who received the AZD1222 COVID-19 vaccine. The CDR3 runs from the conserved cysteine through the conserved F or W. Fields, in order: CDR3 DNA, CDR3 protein, clone size, J gene, V gene, D gene, CDR3 length. A D gene is named only where the DNA matches it firmly. Part of the rows lack a size; the others show once, few, many or a class for expanded clones.

TGTGCCATCAGCCGGGACACCGCCTACAATGAGCAGTTCTTC,CAISRDTAYNEQFF,NA,TRBJ2-1,TRBV10-3,NA,14
TGTGCCAGCAGACCCGATCACAATCAGCCCCAGCATTTT,CASRPDHNQPQHF,once,TRBJ1-5,TRBV6-5,NA,13
TGCAGCGCTACGGACGGTTCCTACGAGCAGTACTTC,CSATDGSYEQYF,few,TRBJ2-7,TRBV29-1,NA,12
TGCGCCAGCAGCTTGGGCAGTTTGAGCACTGAAGCTTTCTTT,CASSLGSLSTEAFF,once,TRBJ1-1,TRBV5-1,NA,14
TGTGCCAGTAAATCCCGGAACCTTCCACACGAGCAGTACTTC,CASKSRNLPHEQYF,NA,TRBJ2-7,TRBV19,NA,14
TGCAGCGTCCCGGGACACGGAGGGACTGAAGCTTTCTTT,CSVPGHGGTEAFF,NA,TRBJ1-1,TRBV29-1,NA,13
TGTGCCAGCAGCTCCCCTGGGGGCGCTGAGCAGTTCTTC,CASSSPGGAEQFF,NA,TRBJ2-1,TRBV7-3,NA,13
TGTGCCAGCAGTCACAGGGACTATGGCTACACCTTC,CASSHRDYGYTF,NA,TRBJ1-2,TRBV6-2/TRBV6-3,NA,12
TGTGCCTGGAGTGTACAGTTTTCCTACGAGCAGTACTTC,CAWSVQFSYEQYF,NA,TRBJ2-7,TRBV30,NA,13
TGCGCCAGCAGCTTGGTGGCGCAAGACACCGGGGAGCTGTTTTTT,CASSLVAQDTGELFF,NA,TRBJ2-2,TRBV5-1,NA,15
TGTGCCAGTAGTAATTTGGGGGGTTCGGATGAGCAGTTCTTC,CASSNLGGSDEQFF,NA,TRBJ2-1,TRBV19,NA,14
TGCAGTGTGGGACCGACCACTGAAGCTTTCTTT,CSVGPTTEAFF,NA,TRBJ1-1,TRBV29-1,NA,11
TGTGCCAGCAGCTTAGTATTTAGTGGGGGTGGGGAGCTGTTTTTT,CASSLVFSGGGELFF,NA,TRBJ2-2,TRBV7-2,NA,15
TGCGCCAGCCGGACAGCGCCCGGAGGCGATACGCAGTATTTT,CASRTAPGGDTQYF,NA,TRBJ2-3,TRBV5-1,NA,14
TGTGCCAGCAGCTCCTCTGGACAGGGGGGGGAGACCCAGTACTTC,CASSSSGQGGETQYF,NA,TRBJ2-5,TRBV11-3,TRBD1,15